This TCR beta chain was identified during a study of human T cells and chemical hapten exposure. Study background: Per-sample TCR yields varied mainly from small pooled library volume differences.

TCRdb re-derived calls from the RACE reads in MiXCR, one entry per CDR3 protein. The repertoire holds roughly 200,000 distinct CDR3 sequences, roughly a quarter seen once, with over 2% in the top ten. Trimming cost V 4 bases and J 4 bases, with 14 bases left between them. The CDR3 is 14 amino acids. Stated time point: patch test 3, about 24 weeks after DPC sensitization. As to treatment: therapeutic diphenylcyclopropenone sensitization with weekly scalp DPC. The sequences come from whole blood, collected in connection with sensitization to the hapten diphenylcyclopropenone (DPC). V usage is TRBV12-3 or TRBV12-4 and J usage is TRBJ2-7; D remains unclear. The source is a woman in her thirties or forties with alopecia areata. Some clones in this sample may be carry-over from other donors' samples. The CDR3 sequence: CASSWGIHTYEQYF. CDR3 DNA: TGTGCCAGCAGTTGGGGAATCCATACATACGAGCAGTACTTC.